This note documents a single T cell receptor (beta chain) sequence. Germline-derived CDR1 and CDR2 are SQVTM and ANQGSEA. V shed 7 bases and J shed 4 bases, with 16 bases lying between them. The CDR3 is 13 amino acids. This record comes from a study of CD8 T cells in Susac syndrome. RNA amounts of about 0.45 to 1 ug underwent reverse transcription with random hexamers. TCRdb re-called the immunoSEQ multiplex PCR reads through MiXCR, storing one row per CDR3 protein. The top ten hold approximately 0.1% of the sample, which has about 120,000 distinct CDR3 sequences, around 94% seen once. The chain has TRBV29-1 and TRBJ1-1; no definite D call. This TCR was recovered from a human donor in good health. The sample consisted of CD4+ T cells from PBMCs. CDR3 sequence: CSAEQPQSTEAFF. As DNA, the CDR3 is TGCAGCGCCGAACAGCCTCAATCCACTGAAGCTTTCTTT. Full variable domain (missing parts from reference TRBV29-1 and TRBJ1-1): SAVISQKPSRDICQRGTSLTIQCQVDSQVTMMFWYRQQPGQSLTLIATANQGSEATYESGFVIDKFPISRPNLTFSTLTVSNMSPEDSSIYLCSAEQPQSTEAFFGQGTRLTVV.